This is a list of T cell receptor beta chains from one sample in a study of blood T cell repertoires in COVID-19. Clones were sequenced by immunoSEQ multiplex PCR, and TCRdb holds only the in-frame ones, with some missing. The sample has nearly 45,000 clones, roughly 87% seen once. Input material: peripheral blood. The receptors originated from a human donor in a cohort sampled during active COVID-19. Each CDR3 is given with its conserved first and last residue. The order of the fields is CDR3 protein, CDR3 DNA, V gene, clone size, D gene, J gene. A D gene is named only where the DNA matches it firmly. A clone size is listed for some rows: how often the clone was seen (once, few, many), or a class if it is expanded.

CAWSVGGNQPQHF TGTGCCTGGAGTGTAGGAGGGAATCAGCCCCAGCATTTT TRBV30 - - TRBJ1-5
CASSPPEIAGSPYNEQFF TGTGCCAGTAGTCCCCCCGAAATAGCGGGATCCCCCTACAATGAGCAGTTCTTC TRBV19 - TRBD2 TRBJ2-1
CASSHSGRALDEQYF TGTGCCAGCAGTCATAGCGGGAGGGCCCTGGACGAGCAGTACTTC TRBV7-9 - TRBD2 TRBJ2-7
CASFRGGGGTEAFF TGTGCCAGCTTCCGAGGGGGGGGCGGCACTGAAGCTTTCTTT TRBV11-2 - - TRBJ1-1
CASSLYRGEETQYF TGCGCCAGCAGCTTGTACAGGGGCGAAGAGACCCAGTACTTC TRBV5-1 - TRBD1 TRBJ2-5
CASSELRRAGELFF TGCGCCAGCAGTGAATTGAGGCGCGCCGGGGAGCTGTTTTTT TRBV10-2 - - TRBJ2-2
CASSSGLAGGYNEQFF TGTGCCAGCAGTTCGGGACTAGCGGGAGGTTACAATGAGCAGTTCTTC TRBV6-2/TRBV6-3 once TRBD2 TRBJ2-1
CASSQSPSKGSLNIQYF TGCGCCAGCAGTCAATCTCCCAGCAAGGGGTCCCTAAACATTCAGTACTTC TRBV23-1 - - TRBJ2-4
CASSLKREVTDTQYF TGTGCCAGCAGTTTAAAGCGGGAGGTCACAGATACGCAGTATTTT TRBV27 - TRBD2 TRBJ2-3
CATRGGIQETQYF TGTGCCACCCGAGGCGGGATTCAAGAGACCCAGTACTTC TRBV15 - - TRBJ2-5
CASSPWTGERETEAFF TGTGCCAGCTCACCGTGGACAGGGGAAAGGGAGACTGAAGCTTTCTTT TRBV18 - TRBD1 TRBJ1-1
CASSERGMGNEQFF TGTGCCAGCAGTGAGAGAGGGATGGGCAATGAGCAGTTCTTC TRBV6-1 - - TRBJ2-1
CASSHAGTGNYGYTF TGTGCCAGTAGTCATGCCGGGACAGGTAACTATGGCTACACCTTC TRBV19 - TRBD1 TRBJ1-2
CASSIEGVSYNEQFF TGTGCCAGTAGTATAGAGGGAGTCTCCTACAATGAGCAGTTCTTC TRBV19 - - TRBJ2-1
CASTPGGINQPQHF TGCGCCAGCACCCCAGGGGGGATCAATCAGCCCCAGCATTTT TRBV5-1 - TRBD1 TRBJ1-5
CASQQRSSYNEQFF TGTGCCAGTCAGCAGCGGAGCTCCTACAATGAGCAGTTCTTC TRBV2 - - TRBJ2-1
CASSPVRGGNQPQHF TGTGCCAGCAGCCCCGTCCGGGGAGGCAATCAGCCCCAGCATTTT TRBV28 - - TRBJ1-5
CASSYGQGWAYGYTF TGTGCCAGCAGTTATGGACAGGGTTGGGCCTATGGCTACACCTTC TRBV28 once TRBD1 TRBJ1-2
CASSATGGDGQPQHF TGTGCCAGCAGCGCAACAGGGGGGGACGGTCAGCCCCAGCATTTT TRBV6-5 - TRBD1 TRBJ1-5